This T cell receptor beta chain was sequenced in a study of cytomegalovirus exposure and HLA in healthy donors. Study-level information: The Caucasian-associated ancestry cluster contained 81% of the approximately 400 genotyped donors. Findings and limits, study-wide: Prediction of most subjects' HLA-A and HLA-B alleles by TCR beta sequences was reportedly accurate. Researchers left out some V segments, among them TRBV6-2 and TRBV6-3, as indistinguishable.

The PCR used 60 Vbeta and 13 Jbeta primers. Repertoires were generated with immunoSEQ multiplex PCR, while TCRdb's copy carries only in-frame clones and drops some. The sample holds under 150,000 clones, around 69% seen once. The ends were cut back, 7 bases at V and 1 base at J, with 16 bases in the middle. From germline, CDR1 is SGHTA and CDR2 FQGNSA. There are 15 residues in the CDR3. Worth noting for this clone: The antigen is undetermined.

The TCR comes from a human donor in good health. The sequenced sample was PBMCs. The V gene is TRBV7-2, the J gene TRBJ1-1; the D gene is possibly TRBD1 (5 bases). CDR3 sequence: CASKWGGGQNTEAFF. The CDR3 DNA sequence: TGTGCCAGCAAGTGGGGCGGTGGGCAGAACACTGAAGCTTTCTTT.